Each of the 14 T cell receptor beta chains below was sequenced from the same sample in a study of T-cell reconstitution after alpha-beta-depleted transplantation in children. A library of TCRbeta sequences, prepared with unique molecular identifiers, was generated. TCRdb reprocessed the PCR reads via MiXCR and lists one record per CDR3 protein. The sample consists of around 600,000 distinct CDR3 sequences, 20% to 25% of them appearing once. The sample consisted of PBMCs, mostly from graft donor cells, taken 360 days after TCRalphabeta/CD19-depleted stem cell transplant. Every receptor here comes from a boy younger than two who had a stem cell transplant for acute myeloid leukemia, so the T cells may come from the graft donor.

This clonotype was observed at least ten times. V and J are TRBV29-1 and TRBJ1-1; 12 nucleotides line up with TRBD1. This CDR3 region has 14 residues. The V segment lost 6 bases and the J segment 5 bases; nucleotides outside the gene matches: 7. Germline V gene sequence: CDR1 SQVTM, CDR2 ANQGSEA. In DNA form, the CDR3 reads TGCAGCGTCGCCGGGGACAGGGGGCATACTGAAGCTTTCTTT. Protein product: CSVAGDRGHTEAFF.

This clonotype was found many times. The gene calls are TRBV29-1 and TRBJ2-1; 9 bases are a match to TRBD1. CDR1 SQVTM and CDR2 ANQGSEA come from the germline V gene. The CDR3 contains 13 residues. The V and J ends lost 7 bases and 3 bases, in that order; junction bases with no gene match: 4. The CDR3 loop reads CSADRGVYNEQFF. CDR3 coding DNA: TGCAGCGCCGACAGGGGGGTCTACAATGAGCAGTTCTTC.

The genes are TRBV2 and TRBJ1-1; 8 bases are a match to TRBD1. V trimming: 7 bases; J trimming: 0 bases; junction bases outside the gene matches: 13. CDR1 and CDR2 from the germline V gene are SNHLY and FYNNEI. The length of the CDR3 is 17 residues. The CDR3 DNA is TGTGCCAGCAAACGACAGGGGTTTTATCCTATGAACACTGAAGCTTTCTTT. Translated: CASKRQGFYPMNTEAFF.

In its sample, this clonotype was seen a few times. The J gene is TRBJ2-5, the V gene TRBV20-1, with 9 positions matching TRBD2. The CDR3 spans 15 residues. Trimming cost V 5 bases and J 0 bases; bases outside gene matches: 7. Germline V gene sequence: CDR1 DFQATT, CDR2 SNEGSKA (reference sequence). The CDR3 nucleotides read TGCAGTGCTTTTCGGACTAGCGAGTACCAAGAGACCCAGTACTTC. Its translation: CSAFRTSEYQETQYF.

The CDR3 loop is CASFPGQPEDMNTEAFF. The CDR3 region has the DNA TGTGCCAGCTTTCCGGGACAACCAGAGGACATGAACACTGAAGCTTTCTTT. The chain has TRBV28 and TRBJ1-1, with a weak D call TRBD1 (6 bases). Trimming removed 8 bases from V and 0 bases from J, with 22 bases in between. The CDR3 has 17 amino acids. Germline V gene lookup returns CDR1 MDHEN and CDR2 SYDVKM.

This clonotype was recorded many times. This rearrangement joins TRBV20-1 to TRBJ2-3; TRBD1 matches 8 bases. Germline assignment: CDR1 DFQATT and CDR2 SNEGSKA (reference sequence). The V gene end was trimmed by 1 base and the J gene end by 4 bases; junction bases not matched to a gene: 4. The CDR3 covers 14 residues. The DNA for the CDR3 is TGCAGTGCTAGAGTTATACAGGGGGCAGATACGCAGTATTTT. Protein: CSARVIQGADTQYF.

As for this clonotype: A junction end diverges from the germline sequence, so it may reflect a read error. This chain connects TRBV20-1 to TRBJ2-5; D gene unclear. The germline gives CDR1 DFQATT, CDR2 SNEGSKA (reference sequence). The CDR3 has 12 residues. The CDR3 loop is CSARDLIETQCF. In DNA, the CDR3 is TGCAGTGCTAGAGATCTCATAGAGACCCAGTGCTTC.

The rearrangement uses TRBV20-1 and TRBJ1-5; 11 bases are a match to TRBD1. This CDR3 contains 14 residues. The junction had 2 bases not matched to a gene; V was cut back by 3 bases and J by 4 bases. Germline CDR1 DFQATT, CDR2 SNEGSKA (reference sequence). In nucleotides, the CDR3 is TGCAGTGCTAGGGACAGGGGGCAAAATCAGCCCCAGCATTTT. Its translation is CSARDRGQNQPQHF.

This clonotype was seen at least ten times. The chain has TRBV20-1 and TRBJ2-5, with D possibly matching TRBD2 (5 bases). Germline V gene sequence: CDR1 DFQATT, CDR2 SNEGSKA (reference sequence). V was clipped by 1 base and J by 5 bases, with 11 bases between them. The CDR3 covers 13 residues. CDR3 in amino acids: CSARGQGGETQYF. As DNA, the CDR3 is TGCAGTGCTAGAGGCCAAGGAGGCGAGACCCAGTACTTC.

This clonotype was seen ten or more times. The chain has TRBV24-1 and TRBJ2-1; unclear D gene. CDR3 length equals 13 residues. Germline assignment: CDR1 KGHDR and CDR2 SFDVKD. Trimming cost V 4 bases and J 9 bases, with 12 bases left between them. The CDR3 DNA reads as TGTGCCACCAGTGACCTGAAAAGTTCTGAGCAGTTCTTC. The encoded protein is CATSDLKSSEQFF.

The chain carries TRBV12-3 or TRBV12-4 and TRBJ2-1; TRBD1 matches 10 bases. V shed 5 bases, J shed 5 bases, and the junction held 6 bases outside the gene matches. This CDR3 comprises 15 residues. This CDR3 is CASSDGTGVHNEQFF. The CDR3 DNA reads as TGTGCCAGCAGTGATGGGACAGGGGTACACAATGAGCAGTTCTTC.

The chain couples TRBV20-1 to TRBJ2-3; possibly TRBD1 for D (6 bases). The CDR3 consists of 13 residues. Looked up from germline, CDR1 is DFQATT and CDR2 is SNEGSKA (reference sequence). With 5 bases removed from V and 2 bases from J, the gap between germline ends came to 11 bases. Here the CDR3 DNA reads TGCAGTGCTGGCGACAGGCTCACAGATACGCAGTATTTT. Protein: CSAGDRLTDTQYF.

This clonotype was recorded many times. The chain employs TRBV4-1 and TRBJ2-1; 10 positions agree with TRBD1. Germline V gene data show CDR1 as MGHRA and CDR2 as YSYEKL. V trimming: 1 base; J trimming: 6 bases; junction bases outside the gene matches: 6. The CDR3 has 16 residues. The DNA for the CDR3 is TGCGCCAGCAGCCAAGTAGGACAGGGGGACGGCAATGAGCAGTTCTTC. This encodes CASSQVGQGDGNEQFF.

This clonotype was counted many times. This rearrangement joins TRBV7-9 to TRBJ2-7; TRBD1 might be the D (6 bases). Trimming shortened V by 5 bases and J by 2 bases, and 19 bases separated the two germline ends. This CDR3 is built from 16 residues. Germline lookup yields CDR1 SEHNR and CDR2 FQNEAQ (reference sequence). The chain's CDR3 is CASSVSPGHSTYEQYF. CDR3 sequence (DNA): TGTGCCAGCAGCGTATCACCGGGACACTCTACCTACGAGCAGTACTTC.